A single sample is the source of the 28 T cell receptor beta chains below, sequenced in a study of blood T cells in healthy people across ages. Primers used in a second PCR of about 6 to 12 cycles were a sample-barcoded 5' primer and a J-beta primer mix. TCRdb re-derived calls from the 5' RACE reads in MiXCR, one entry per CDR3 protein. The profile covers 800,000 or so distinct CDR3 sequences, with 25% appearing a single time and 3% to 4% taken by the ten largest. This sample was also put to use in a study of T cells of mothers and their children.

Material for sequencing was blood. The receptors here all came from a boy aged 10-17 years in good health.

This clonotype came up a few times. The CDR3 here is CATSRWDLSTDTQYF. For the CDR3, the DNA is TGTGCCACCAGCAGGTGGGACCTTAGCACAGATACGCAGTATTTT. The chain recombines TRBV15 with TRBJ2-3; D is possibly TRBD1 or TRBD2 (5 bases each). Trimming pared 3 bases from V and 0 bases from J, leaving 10 bases between. CDR1 and CDR2 from the germline V gene are LNHNV and YYDKDF (reference sequence). The CDR3 contains 15 residues.

The sample holds a few counts of this clonotype. The chain is built from TRBV7-2 and TRBJ2-1; the match to TRBD2 covers 9 bases. The CDR3 runs 12 residues. V was pared by 5 bases and J by 14 bases, with 7 bases of the junction left unmatched. CDR1 SGHTA and CDR2 FQGNSA come from the germline V gene. The CDR3 DNA reads TGTGCCAGCAGCCTTAGCGGGAGAAGGGAGTTCTTC. Residues: CASSLSGRREFF.

This clonotype occurred a few times. The chain recombines TRBV7-9 with TRBJ2-7; D unclear. Trimming took off 5 bases at V and 0 bases at J, with 20 bases between the two ends. Looked up from germline, CDR1 is SEHNR and CDR2 is FQNEAQ (reference sequence). The CDR3 sequence is 17 residues long. DNA of the CDR3: TGTGCCAGCAGCCCACTGGGCCTAGATATAAACTCCTACGAGCAGTACTTC. Translating gives CASSPLGLDINSYEQYF.

Only a few counts were recorded for this clonotype. The chain uses TRBV27 and TRBJ2-2; no reliable D call. The CDR3 contains 14 residues. CDR1 and CDR2 from the germline V gene are MNHEY and SMNVEV (reference sequence). The germline V and J ends were trimmed by 6 bases and 6 bases, with 14 bases remaining between them. The CDR3 bases are TGTGCCAGCAGAATAATGCCGACCGCCGGGGAGCTGTTTTTT. Translating gives CASRIMPTAGELFF.

The chain recombines TRBV29-1 with TRBJ2-5; D unclear. The V gene's germline CDR1 is SQVTM and CDR2 ANQGSEA. The CDR3 length is 13 residues. V was clipped by 1 base and J by 3 bases, with 9 bases between them. CDR3 protein: CSVEGPLKETQYF. CDR3 nucleotide sequence: TGCAGCGTTGAAGGGCCCCTAAAAGAGACCCAGTACTTC.

The table lists this clonotype with a few counts. This chain joins TRBV15 and TRBJ2-5; TRBD2 matches at 11 bases. The J call could be wrong; TRBJ2-1 is a better fit for the DNA end. Looked up from germline, CDR1 is LNHNV and CDR2 is YYDKDF (reference sequence). The CDR3 consists of 16 residues. CDR3 sequence reads: CATSRDWSSGGSEQFF. The DNA for the CDR3 is TGTGCCACCAGCAGAGATTGGTCTAGCGGGGGGTCTGAGCAGTTCTTC.

This clonotype has more than one count but fewer than ten. The genes are TRBV11-2 and TRBJ1-2, with TRBD1 matching 8 bases. Germline assignment: CDR1 SGHAT and CDR2 FQNNGV. This CDR3 has 13 amino acids. V shed 1 base, J shed 8 bases, and the junction held 3 bases outside the gene matches. Here the CDR3 DNA reads TGTGCCAGCAGCTTAGCGACAGGGGTCGGCTACACCTTC. As protein: CASSLATGVGYTF.

The genes are TRBV20-1 and TRBJ1-1; the D is unclear. In germline, CDR1 is DFQATT, CDR2 SNEGSKA (reference sequence). This CDR3 contains 15 residues. V shed 0 bases and J shed 3 bases, with 14 bases lying between them. CDR3 bases: TGCAGTGCTAGAGATAGGATCGGCCCCGACACTGAAGCTTTCTTT. Its translation is CSARDRIGPDTEAFF.

The CDR3 region is CASTRGAGKETQYF. Here the CDR3 DNA reads TGTGCCAGCACCCGGGGCGCGGGGAAAGAGACCCAGTACTTC. This sequence joins TRBV2 and TRBJ2-5, with a tentative D call TRBD2 (6 bases). CDR3 length: 14 residues. The V gene lost 7 bases and the J gene lost 3 bases, with 15 bases spanning the gap. The germline CDR1 and CDR2 sequences are SNHLY and FYNNEI.

The J gene is TRBJ1-4, the V gene TRBV29-1, with D possibly matching TRBD1 (5 bases). CDR1 and CDR2 (germline): SQVTM, ANQGSEA. CDR3 size: 14 residues. V lost 7 bases and J lost 4, with 16 bases in between. The CDR3 here is CSARWGSSNEKLFF. DNA for the CDR3: TGCAGCGCCCGGTGGGGCTCTAGTAATGAAAAACTGTTTTTT.

The rearrangement joins TRBV25-1 to TRBJ2-5, with no clear D. The J call may not be correct, given that the DNA end is closer to TRBJ2-1. Germline V gives CDR1 MGHDK, CDR2 SYGVNS. The CDR3 length is 14 residues. The DNA for the CDR3 is TGTGCCAGCAGTGAATGGCGGCAGCCCAATGAGCAGTTCTTC. Its protein is CASSEWRQPNEQFF.

This clonotype was recorded a few times. The V gene is TRBV7-2, the J gene TRBJ2-5; 7 nucleotides agree with TRBD1. The V gene's germline CDR1 is SGHTA and CDR2 FQGNSA. With V trimmed by 5 bases and J by 5 bases, 5 bases remained unmatched. The CDR3 has 13 amino acids. This CDR3 reads CASSHTGDETQYF. The CDR3 coding sequence is TGTGCCAGCAGCCACACAGGGGATGAGACCCAGTACTTC.

This clonotype came up once. The genes are TRBV7-2 and TRBJ1-4, with D uncertain. The CDR3 is made up of 14 amino acids. Germline lookup yields CDR1 SGHTA and CDR2 FQGNSA. V lost 6 bases and J lost 5, with 13 bases in between. CDR3: CASRPDRANEKLFF. As DNA, the CDR3 is TGTGCCAGCAGACCGGACCGCGCAAATGAAAAACTGTTTTTT. Based on the CDR3 plus reference TRBV7-2 and TRBJ1-4, the full variable domain is GAGVSQSPSNKVTEKGKDVELRCDPISGHTALYWYRQSLGQGLEFLIYFQGNSAPDKSGLPSDRFSAERTGGSVSTLTIQRTQQEDSAVYLCASRPDRANEKLFFGSGTQLSVL.

The chain joins TRBV10-3 to TRBJ2-2; perhaps TRBD1 as D (7 bases). Germline-derived CDR1 and CDR2 are ENHRY and SYGVKD. The CDR3 extends over 14 amino acids. Trimming pared 10 bases from V and 1 base from J, leaving 13 bases between. Here the CDR3 DNA reads TGTGCCACCGCGGGACAGCTGAACACCGGGGAGCTGTTTTTT. Its protein product is CATAGQLNTGELFF.

This chain uses TRBV20-1 with TRBJ2-5, with 8 bases that match TRBD2. The DNA matches TRBJ2-7 better at its end, which makes the J call doubtful. CDR3 size: 14 residues. Germline loops: CDR1 DFQATT, CDR2 SNEGSKA (reference sequence). CDR3 DNA sequence: TGCAGTGCTAGGAATAGCGGGAACTTATACGAGCAGTACTTC. Amino acids: CSARNSGNLYEQYF.

This clonotype was counted between two and nine times. CDR3 coding DNA: TGTGCCAGCAGCTTCTCTAGCGGGGGAAATGAGCAGTTCTTC. It specifies CASSFSSGGNEQFF. V usage is TRBV7-2 and J usage is TRBJ2-1; TRBD2 agrees at 10 bases. V lost 3 bases to trimming and J lost 7 bases; unmatched junction nucleotides: 3. CDR1 is SGHTA, CDR2 FQGNSA, per germline. The CDR3 covers 14 residues. The complete variable domain, with remaining parts taken from reference TRBV7-2 and TRBJ2-1, reads GAGVSQSPSNKVTEKGKDVELRCDPISGHTALYWYRQSLGQGLEFLIYFQGNSAPDKSGLPSDRFSAERTGGSVSTLTIQRTQQEDSAVYLCASSFSSGGNEQFFGPGTRLTVL.

The chain links TRBV5-1 to TRBJ2-1, with D possibly matching TRBD2 (6 bases). This CDR3 is built from 13 residues. In germline, CDR1 is SGHRS, CDR2 YFSETQ. The V end lost 3 bases, the J end lost 8 bases, and 12 bases lay between the germline ends. CDR3 amino acids: CASSWGVGHEQFF. DNA of the CDR3: TGCGCCAGCAGCTGGGGGGTGGGCCATGAGCAGTTCTTC. Together with reference TRBV5-1 and TRBJ2-1, the CDR3 gives the full variable domain: KAGVTQTPRYLIKTRGQQVTLSCSPISGHRSVSWYQQTPGQGLQFLFEYFSETQRNKGNFPGRFSGRQFSNSRSEMNVSTLELGDSALYLCASSWGVGHEQFFGPGTRLTVL.

This chain connects TRBV4-3 to TRBJ2-3; D is undetermined. In germline, CDR1 is LGHNA, CDR2 YSLEER. This CDR3 comprises 15 residues. Trimming pared 0 bases from V and 5 bases from J, leaving 12 bases between. The CDR3 sequence: CASSQDPGQVDTQYF. The CDR3 bases are TGCGCCAGCAGCCAAGACCCCGGCCAGGTAGATACGCAGTATTTT.

The chain carries TRBV28 and TRBJ2-5; D might be TRBD2 (7 bases). Germline CDR1 is MDHEN and CDR2 is SYDVKM. The CDR3 length is 19 residues. Deletions cut 5 bases from V and 4 bases from J, with 29 bases between. For the CDR3, the DNA is TGTGCCAGCAGTCCAAGTTACAGGGTCGAACGGGGGGAGGGAGAGACCCAGTACTTC. Its protein is CASSPSYRVERGEGETQYF.

The rearrangement links TRBV7-3 to TRBJ1-1; D not resolved. Trimming left V 5 bases short and J 1 base short, with 11 bases between. Per the germline V gene, CDR1 is SGHTA and CDR2 is FQGTGA. CDR3 length: 14 residues. The CDR3 DNA sequence: TGTGCCAGCAGCGCAGACTCGGGGAACACTGAAGCTTTCTTT. Amino acids: CASSADSGNTEAFF.

This chain connects TRBV5-1 to TRBJ1-2; D remains ambiguous. Looked up from germline, CDR1 is SGHRS and CDR2 is YFSETQ. V was cut by 4 bases and J by 6 bases, with 7 bases left in between. This CDR3 has 11 residues. The chain's CDR3 is CASSNSDGYTF. The CDR3 nucleotides are TGCGCCAGCAGCAACAGTGATGGCTACACCTTC.

This clonotype was counted only a few times. The chain is built from TRBV27 and TRBJ2-5; D call uncertain. The assigned J gene may be wrong: the sequence end matches TRBJ2-7 better. Germline-derived CDR1 and CDR2 are MNHEY and SMNVEV (reference sequence). The CDR3 runs 16 residues. CDR3 residues: CASSFRPSPNSYEQYF. The DNA for the CDR3 is TGTGCCAGCAGTTTTAGGCCCAGCCCAAACTCCTACGAGCAGTACTTC.

J is TRBJ2-5 and V is TRBV9; 7 nucleotides line up with TRBD2. Germline V CDR1 and CDR2: SGDLS, YYNGEE. CDR3 length: 14 residues. Germline trimming cut 4 bases from V and 4 bases from J; bases unmatched to any gene: 7. CDR3 in DNA: TGTGCCAGCAGCCGTGGGGGGGGGACAGAGACCCAGTACTTC. It codes for CASSRGGGTETQYF.

CDR3 coding DNA: TGTGCCAGCAGCTTAGTCGGGTATAGCGGGGAGTACTTC. Translated: CASSLVGYSGEYF. The chain combines TRBV7-2 with TRBJ2-5, with 8 nucleotides matching TRBD2. Germline CDR1 is SGHTA and CDR2 is FQGNSA. CDR3 length: 13 amino acids. V lost 1 base and J lost 12; bases outside the gene matches: 7.

This rearrangement joins TRBV6-6 to TRBJ1-5; the match to TRBD1 covers 7 bases. The CDR3 loop spans 16 amino acids. Germline lookup yields CDR1 MNHNY and CDR2 SVGAGI (reference sequence). The junction had 8 bases not matched to a gene; V was cut back by 4 bases and J by 2 bases. The CDR3 protein is CASSSTGQYRNQPQHF. CDR3 nucleotides: TGTGCCAGCAGTTCGACAGGGCAATATCGCAATCAGCCCCAGCATTTT.

This clonotype has a handful of counts. This rearrangement joins TRBV19 to TRBJ1-5, with 7 bases that match TRBD1. The V and J ends lost 5 bases and 0 bases, in that order; junction bases with no gene match: 4. The CDR3 sequence is 15 residues long. Germline assignment: CDR1 LNHDA and CDR2 SQIVND (reference sequence). In nucleotides, the CDR3 is TGTGCCAGTAGTCTGTCAGGGGGTAGCAATCAGCCCCAGCATTTT. It encodes CASSLSGGSNQPQHF.

This clonotype has more than one count but fewer than ten. The chain has TRBV7-8 and TRBJ2-7; 13 nucleotides match TRBD2. The CDR3 is 17 amino acids. The trim removed 5 bases at V and 3 bases at J, leaving 10 bases unmatched. The V gene's germline CDR1 is SGHVS and CDR2 FQNEAQ. CDR3 sequence (DNA): TGTGCCAGCAGCACGCGGACTAGCGGGGGTACTAACTACGAGCAGTACTTC. Amino acid sequence: CASSTRTSGGTNYEQYF.

J is TRBJ2-6 and V is TRBV28; D may be TRBD2 (6 bases). Germline CDR1 MDHEN, CDR2 SYDVKM. The CDR3 length is 20 residues. With 1 base removed from V and 0 bases from J, the gap between germline ends came to 19 bases. In DNA form, the CDR3 reads TGTGCCAGCAGTTTATATGGATGGGGGGAATTAGTCTCTGGGGCCAACGTCCTGACTTTC. It encodes CASSLYGWGELVSGANVLTF.